The 17 T cell receptor beta chains listed next were all sequenced from one sample in a study of PD-1 blockade in mismatch repair-deficient tumors. Repertoires were generated with immunoSEQ multiplex PCR, while TCRdb's copy carries only in-frame clones and drops some. The table records around 9,400 clones, 85% to 90% of them present only once. The source was PBMCs, collected almost 47 weeks after starting pembrolizumab. Receptor source: an adult with mismatch repair-deficient cancer.

The chain recombines TRBV5-4 with TRBJ2-7, with D perhaps matching TRBD1 (6 bases). Germline V lookup: CDR1 SGHNT, CDR2 YYREEE (reference sequence). There are 15 residues in the CDR3. V shed 4 bases and J shed 0 bases, with 14 bases lying between them. CDR3 region: CASSATGTRSYEQYF. The DNA for the CDR3 is TGTGCCAGCAGCGCTACCGGGACACGCTCCTACGAGCAGTACTTC.

The chain recombines TRBV5-4 with TRBJ2-1; TRBD2 agrees at 8 bases. V was pared by 4 bases and J by 8 bases, with 8 bases of the junction left unmatched. CDR1 and CDR2 from the germline V gene are SGHNT and YYREEE (reference sequence). This CDR3 is built from 14 residues. Written as DNA, the CDR3 is TGTGCCAGCAGCCCCGGGACTAGGAACGATGAGCAGTTCTTC. Amino acid sequence: CASSPGTRNDEQFF.

The chain has TRBV13 and TRBJ1-1, with D hard to call. The CDR3 length is 15 residues. From germline, CDR1 is PRHDT and CDR2 FYEKMQ (reference sequence). The V end was cut by 0 bases, the J end by 1 base, with 9 bases between. CDR3 DNA: TGTGCCAGCAGCTTAGGCCAAACTGGGAACACTGAAGCTTTCTTT. Protein sequence: CASSLGQTGNTEAFF.

The chain joins TRBV6-5 to TRBJ1-5; 7 positions agree with TRBD1. V dropped 4 bases and J dropped 4; count of bases not matched to a gene: 10. The CDR3 sequence is 16 residues long. The germline V gene has CDR1 MNHEY and CDR2 SVGAGI. As DNA, the CDR3 is TGTGCCAGCAGTTCCAAGGGACAGCTTCCTAATCAGCCCCAGCATTTT. Protein product: CASSSKGQLPNQPQHF.

The chain carries TRBV7-9 and TRBJ2-7; 7 positions match TRBD2. Germline V gives CDR1 SEHNR, CDR2 FQNEAQ (reference sequence). This CDR3 is built from 18 residues. J lost 0 bases, V lost 1 base, and 12 bases had no gene match. Here the CDR3 reads CASSLVGAGGRASYEQYF. Written as DNA, the CDR3 is TGTGCCAGCAGCTTAGTCGGGGCGGGTGGGAGGGCCTCCTACGAGCAGTACTTC. The variable domain in full, with the rest retrieved from reference TRBV7-9 and TRBJ2-7, is DTGVSQNPRHKITKRGQNVTFRCDPISEHNRLYWYRQTLGQGPEFLTYFQNEAQLEKSRLLSDRFSAERPKGSFSTLEIQRTEQGDSAMYLCASSLVGAGGRASYEQYFGPGTRLTVT.

This clone was detected a few times. This chain links TRBV7-8 with TRBJ1-5; 7 bases map to TRBD1. The CDR3 extends over 15 amino acids. With V trimmed by 4 bases and J by 8 bases, 11 bases remained unmatched. CDR1 is SGHVS, CDR2 FQNEAQ, per germline. The CDR3 reads CASSSRGQTGKPQHF. As DNA, the CDR3 is TGTGCCAGCAGCTCAAGGGGGCAAACAGGCAAGCCCCAGCATTTT. Using reference TRBV7-8 and TRBJ1-5 for the parts outside the CDR3, the full variable domain is GAGVSQSPRYKVAKRGQDVALRCDPISGHVSLFWYQQALGQGPEFLTYFQNEAQLDKSGLPSDRFFAERPEGSVSTLKIQRTQQEDSAVYLCASSSRGQTGKPQHFGDGTRLSIL.

This chain uses TRBV2 with TRBJ1-5, with D possibly TRBD1 on 5 matching bases. V lost 1 base and J 10 bases, leaving 14 bases between the germline ends. The CDR3 consists of 14 residues. Germline assignment: CDR1 SNHLY and CDR2 FYNNEI. CDR3: CASSEGGGFRPQHF. The CDR3 DNA follows: TGTGCCAGCAGTGAAGGGGGGGGGTTCAGACCCCAGCATTTT.

This clone was seen more than once but under ten times. The chain recombines TRBV25-1 with TRBJ2-7; possibly TRBD2 for D (5 bases). Trimming stripped 3 bases from V and 7 bases from J, with 16 bases between. The CDR3 loop spans 14 amino acids. Germline CDR1 and CDR2: MGHDK and SYGVNS. Here the CDR3 reads CASSDAQLRGEQYF. In nucleotides, the CDR3 is TGTGCCAGCAGTGATGCACAGCTACGAGGGGAGCAGTACTTC.

The CDR3 here is CVMPPGGNEQFF. In DNA form, the CDR3 reads TGTGTAATGCCCCCCGGGGGCAATGAGCAGTTCTTC. The chain carries TRBV15 and TRBJ2-1; D may be TRBD2 (6 bases). The CDR3 has 12 residues. Germline V gives CDR1 LNHNV, CDR2 YYDKDF (reference sequence).

This sequence joins TRBV7-8 and TRBJ2-3; 8 bases align to TRBD1. The CDR3 has 15 amino acids. Germline CDR1 reads SGHVS; CDR2 reads FQNEAQ. V shed 4 bases and J 1 base; nucleotides not matched to a gene: 4. The CDR3 sequence: CASSSTGQGTDTQYF. CDR3 sequence (DNA): TGTGCCAGCAGCTCCACGGGACAGGGCACAGATACGCAGTATTTT.

The chain carries TRBV14 and TRBJ2-2; D is unclear. V dropped 2 bases and J dropped 0 bases, with 13 bases sitting between them. The CDR3 loop spans 17 amino acids. Germline values: CDR1 SGHDN, CDR2 FVKESK. In nucleotides, the CDR3 is TGTGCCAGCAGCCAAAGCATATACCTAGCGAACACCGGGGAGCTGTTTTTT. Encoded protein: CASSQSIYLANTGELFF. Full variable domain (missing parts from reference TRBV14 and TRBJ2-2): EAGVTQFPSHSVIEKGQTVTLRCDPISGHDNLYWYRRVMGKEIKFLLHFVKESKQDESGMPNNRFLAERTGGTYSTLKVQPAELEDSGVYFCASSQSIYLANTGELFFGEGSRLTVL.

The chain joins TRBV19 to TRBJ1-5; 9 positions agree with TRBD1. This CDR3 has 18 amino acids. CDR1 is LNHDA, CDR2 SQIVND, per germline (reference sequence). The V gene end was trimmed by 4 bases and the J gene end by 0 bases; junction bases not matched to a gene: 10. The CDR3 nucleotides read TGTGCCAGTAGTAGCCGGGACAGGGTCCGGAATAGCAATCAGCCCCAGCATTTT. As protein: CASSSRDRVRNSNQPQHF. The full variable domain, rest sourced from reference TRBV19 and TRBJ1-5, is DGGITQSPKYLFRKEGQNVTLSCEQNLNHDAMYWYRQDPGQGLRLIYYSQIVNDFQKGDIAEGYSVSREKKESFPLTVTSAQKNPTAFYLCASSSRDRVRNSNQPQHFGDGTRLSIL.

The rearrangement uses TRBV2 and TRBJ1-1; tentative D call: TRBD1 (6 bases). This CDR3 is built from 14 residues. Trimming stripped 5 bases from V and 4 bases from J, with 14 bases between. Germline V CDR1 and CDR2: SNHLY, FYNNEI. This CDR3 is CASSKDSYFTEAFF. The DNA of the CDR3 is TGTGCCAGCAGTAAGGACAGTTATTTCACTGAAGCTTTCTTT.

This clone has only one observation. The rearrangement links TRBV6-1 to TRBJ1-3; tentative D call: TRBD1 (6 bases). The CDR3 consists of 13 residues. Germline V gives CDR1 MNHNS, CDR2 SASEGT. V lost 7 bases to trimming and J lost 9 bases, with 16 bases between them. CDR3 sequence reads: CASNPHREGTIYF. The CDR3 nucleotides are TGTGCCAGCAATCCCCACAGGGAAGGCACCATATATTTT.

This clone was seen a single time. The chain couples TRBV7-9 to TRBJ1-2; no reliable D call. Deletions cut 5 bases from V and 3 bases from J, with 19 bases between. Per germline, CDR1 SEHNR and CDR2 FQNEAQ (reference sequence). This CDR3 is 16 amino acids long. DNA for the CDR3: TGTGCCAGCAGCCCACCGTTTGTGGCAGGTTACTATGGCTACACCTTC. As protein: CASSPPFVAGYYGYTF.

V gene TRBV19 combines with J gene TRBJ1-2; D is possibly TRBD1 (6 bases). Germline V lookup: CDR1 LNHDA, CDR2 SQIVND (reference sequence). The CDR3 has 14 residues. Trimming cost V 3 bases and J 2 bases, with 10 bases left between them. CDR3 DNA sequence: TGTGCCAGTAGTATTAAAGGACAGAACTATGGCTACACCTTC. The encoded protein is CASSIKGQNYGYTF.

This clone was counted only a few times. CDR3 region: CASSLQRTSSTYEQYF. The DNA of the CDR3 is TGTGCCAGCAGCCTCCAAAGGACTAGCAGTACCTACGAGCAGTACTTC. This chain connects TRBV7-3 to TRBJ2-7; 8 positions match TRBD2. The CDR3 spans 16 residues. Trimming cost V 5 bases and J 2 bases; bases outside gene matches: 11. Germline assignment: CDR1 SGHTA and CDR2 FQGTGA.